Shown below are 21 T cell receptor beta chains from a single sample sequenced in a study of T cell responses to AZD1222 COVID-19 vaccine. TCRdb's copy holds only in-frame clones and misses some; the assay was immunoSEQ multiplex PCR. The table has roughly 130,000 clones, around 94% seen once. This specimen consisted of peripheral blood, obtained on day 0 of AZD1222 vaccination. The receptors derive from an adult in good health.

The chain carries TRBV7-9 and TRBJ2-1; TRBD2 matches 10 bases. J lost 0 bases, V lost 5 bases, and 4 bases had no gene match. In germline, CDR1 is SEHNR, CDR2 FQNEAQ (reference sequence). There are 16 residues in the CDR3. The CDR3 loop is CASSPPSGSSYNEQFF. Written as DNA, the CDR3 is TGTGCCAGCAGCCCACCTAGCGGGAGCTCCTACAATGAGCAGTTCTTC. Full variable domain (rest looked up from reference TRBV7-9 and TRBJ2-1): DTGVSQNPRHKITKRGQNVTFRCDPISEHNRLYWYRQTLGQGPEFLTYFQNEAQLEKSRLLSDRFSAERPKGSFSTLEIQRTEQGDSAMYLCASSPPSGSSYNEQFFGPGTRLTVL.

This chain joins TRBV6-6 and TRBJ1-5, with 8 bases that match TRBD1. This CDR3 is 16 amino acids long. In germline, CDR1 is MNHNY, CDR2 SVGAGI (reference sequence). V dropped 6 bases and J dropped 1; count of bases not matched to a gene: 8. The CDR3 DNA reads TGTGCCAGCAGACCTCCCGGGACAGGAAGCAATCAGCCCCAGCATTTT. Translation: CASRPPGTGSNQPQHF.

The chain is built from TRBV9 and TRBJ2-2, with 12 bases identical to TRBD2. The germline gives CDR1 SGDLS, CDR2 YYNGEE. The CDR3 runs to 16 residues. The trim removed 3 bases at V and 7 bases at J, leaving 7 bases unmatched. This chain's CDR3 is CASSDRLAGEYGELFF. The CDR3 DNA reads as TGTGCCAGCAGCGATCGACTAGCGGGAGAATACGGGGAGCTGTTTTTT.

The chain employs TRBV7-6 and TRBJ2-7, with TRBD2 identical over 13 bases. From germline, CDR1 is SGHVS and CDR2 FNYEAQ. The V gene end was trimmed by 5 bases and the J gene end by 7 bases; junction bases not matched to a gene: 8. This CDR3 is 15 amino acids long. The CDR3 bases are TGTGCCAGCAGCGAGTTACTAGCGGGAGGGGGGGAGCAGTACTTC. It codes for CASSELLAGGGEQYF.

This clone was detected only a few times. V and J are TRBV27 and TRBJ1-5; 8 positions match TRBD1. V dropped 5 bases and J dropped 10; count of bases not matched to a gene: 10. The CDR3 loop spans 14 amino acids. The germline CDR1 and CDR2 sequences are MNHEY and SMNVEV (reference sequence). CDR3 nucleotides: TGTGCCAGCAGTCAGACAGGGGCCATGGGACCCCAGCATTTT. Residues: CASSQTGAMGPQHF.

This sequence joins TRBV2 and TRBJ2-3, with a weak D call TRBD2 (6 bases). Germline lookup yields CDR1 SNHLY and CDR2 FYNNEI. The CDR3 consists of 11 residues. V lost 8 bases and J 12 bases, leaving 15 bases between the germline ends. CDR3 loop: CASLAPLSQYF. The DNA of the CDR3 is TGTGCCAGCCTAGCGCCCCTGAGTCAGTATTTT.

The V call is TRBV15, the J call TRBJ2-7; 11 bases agree with TRBD1. CDR3 length: 14 residues. The germline V gene encodes CDR1 LNHNV and CDR2 YYDKDF (reference sequence). J lost 0 bases, V lost 6 bases, and 1 base had no gene match. The DNA for the CDR3 is TGTGCCACCAGGGGGACAGGGGGCTCCTACGAGCAGTACTTC. It is translated as CATRGTGGSYEQYF. The complete variable domain, with remaining parts taken from reference TRBV15 and TRBJ2-7, reads DAMVIQNPRYQVTQFGKPVTLSCSQTLNHNVMYWYQQKSSQAPKLLFHYYDKDFNNEADTPDNFQSRRPNTSFCFLDIRSPGLGDTAMYLCATRGTGGSYEQYFGPGTRLTVT.

The J gene is TRBJ1-1, the V gene TRBV7-8, with a weak D call TRBD1 (5 bases). V was clipped by 5 bases and J by 0 bases, with 16 bases between them. The CDR3 has 16 amino acids. Germline assignment: CDR1 SGHVS and CDR2 FQNEAQ. The CDR3 nucleotides read TGTGCCAGCAGCCCGTGGGCCGACAGCATGAACACTGAAGCTTTCTTT. This codes for CASSPWADSMNTEAFF.

The chain has TRBV7-6 and TRBJ1-1; 7 bases match TRBD1. The CDR3 sequence is 13 residues long. The J segment lost 7 bases and the V segment lost 6 bases, leaving 8 bases of the junction unmatched. Germline assignment: CDR1 SGHVS and CDR2 FNYEAQ. CDR3 nucleotides: TGTGCCAGCAGTAGACAGGGAAGGGATGAAGCTTTCTTT. It encodes CASSRQGRDEAFF.

The V gene is TRBV7-9, the J gene TRBJ2-2, with 8 bases fitting TRBD1. The CDR3 is 19 residues long. CDR1 and CDR2 (germline): SEHNR, FQNEAQ (reference sequence). V shed 0 bases, J shed 0 bases, and the junction held 9 bases outside the gene matches. CDR3 nucleotide sequence: TGTGCCAGCAGCTTAGCGGACAGGGCGCCCATTACGAACACCGGGGAGCTGTTTTTT. Translated, it gives CASSLADRAPITNTGELFF.

This chain joins TRBV4-1 and TRBJ2-7, with 8 bases lining up with TRBD2. Trimming took 0 bases from V and 8 from J; bases not matched to a gene: 6. This CDR3 is built from 14 residues. Germline CDR1 is MGHRA and CDR2 is YSYEKL. The CDR3 nucleotides read TGCGCCAGCAGCCAAGAGTCATTAGCGGGAAAGCAGTACTTC. It codes for CASSQESLAGKQYF.

The V gene is TRBV19, the J gene TRBJ1-2; D gene ambiguous. The germline V gene encodes CDR1 LNHDA and CDR2 SQIVND (reference sequence). This CDR3 region has 14 residues. Trimming cost V 1 base and J 2 bases, with 8 bases left between them. CDR3 DNA: TGTGCCAGTAGTATAGGGTCGGGCAACTATGGCTACACCTTC. Amino acid sequence: CASSIGSGNYGYTF.

The chain is built from TRBV6-5 and TRBJ1-1; 7 positions match TRBD1. There are 14 residues in the CDR3. Germline CDR1 and CDR2: MNHEY and SVGAGI. V dropped 6 bases and J dropped 4; count of bases not matched to a gene: 8. The CDR3 sequence: CASSQTGLVTEAFF. The CDR3 nucleotides read TGTGCCAGCAGCCAGACAGGGTTGGTCACTGAAGCTTTCTTT.

The chain couples TRBV5-1 to TRBJ2-3; D unclear. The V gene's germline CDR1 is SGHRS and CDR2 YFSETQ. The CDR3 runs to 14 residues. V shed 4 bases and J shed 2 bases, with 11 bases lying between them. The CDR3 sequence: CASSTRGPTDTQYF. Here the CDR3 DNA reads TGCGCCAGCAGCACCCGCGGACCCACAGATACGCAGTATTTT.

This clone was found once. The rearrangement joins TRBV13 to TRBJ2-1; D unresolved. V lost 0 bases and J 0 bases, leaving 9 bases between the germline ends. Per the germline V gene, CDR1 is PRHDT and CDR2 is FYEKMQ (reference sequence). The CDR3 sequence is 16 residues long. The CDR3 DNA reads TGTGCCAGCAGCTTAGGGGGCGGTAGCTCCTACAATGAGCAGTTCTTC. Protein: CASSLGGGSSYNEQFF.

This clone was counted a single time. V and J are TRBV11-1 and TRBJ1-1; possibly TRBD1 for D (6 bases). Germline V lookup: CDR1 SGHAT, CDR2 FQDESV (reference sequence). With 5 bases removed from V and 6 bases from J, the gap between germline ends came to 22 bases. The CDR3 totals 16 residues. The CDR3 loop is CASSPTTGRGSPEAFF. DNA for the CDR3: TGTGCCAGCAGCCCAACCACAGGGAGGGGAAGTCCTGAAGCTTTCTTT.

The CDR3 loop reads CASSIDLRTDTQYF. Here the CDR3 DNA reads TGTGCCAGTAGTATAGATCTCCGCACAGATACGCAGTATTTT. The chain carries TRBV19 and TRBJ2-3; D is unclear. V shed 0 bases and J shed 1 base, with 5 bases lying between them. Germline loops: CDR1 LNHDA, CDR2 SQIVND (reference sequence). The CDR3 length is 14 residues.

J is TRBJ2-3 and V is TRBV11-2; D may be TRBD1 (6 bases). The V gene lost 1 base and the J gene lost 2 bases, with 10 bases spanning the gap. Germline CDR1 SGHAT, CDR2 FQNNGV. This CDR3 is 15 amino acids long. As DNA, the CDR3 is TGTGCCAGCAGCTTAGGGAGACAGGCCACAGATACGCAGTATTTT. It encodes CASSLGRQATDTQYF.

The rearrangement joins TRBV10-1 to TRBJ1-6, with D maybe TRBD1 (6 bases). Trimming left V 7 bases short and J 4 bases short, with 29 bases between. The length of the CDR3 is 20 residues. The germline V gene encodes CDR1 WNHNN and CDR2 SYGVQD (reference sequence). CDR3 sequence (DNA): TGCGCCAGCACTAAAGAATACAGGGCGCAAAACCTAAATTATAATTCACCCCTCCACTTT. This translates into CASTKEYRAQNLNYNSPLHF.

The chain uses TRBV9 and TRBJ1-5, with D possibly matching TRBD1 (5 bases). Trimming took off 4 bases at V and 6 bases at J, with 17 bases between the two ends. This CDR3 is 15 amino acids long. Germline CDR1 SGDLS, CDR2 YYNGEE. The CDR3 here is CASSPQDGPGQPQHF. CDR3 in DNA: TGTGCCAGCAGCCCACAGGACGGTCCAGGTCAGCCCCAGCATTTT. Based on the CDR3 plus reference TRBV9 and TRBJ1-5, the full variable domain is DSGVTQTPKHLITATGQRVTLRCSPRSGDLSVYWYQQSLDQGLQFLIQYYNGEERAKGNILERFSAQQFPDLHSELNLSSLELGDSALYFCASSPQDGPGQPQHFGDGTRLSIL.

This clone has just one count. CDR3 bases: TGTGCCAGCAGCGTAGGTACAGCCAACACTGAAGCTTTCTTT. Residues: CASSVGTANTEAFF. The rearrangement links TRBV9 to TRBJ1-1; D gene ambiguous. The CDR3 consists of 14 residues. Germline loops: CDR1 SGDLS, CDR2 YYNGEE. The V end was cut by 0 bases, the J end by 2 bases, with 8 bases between.